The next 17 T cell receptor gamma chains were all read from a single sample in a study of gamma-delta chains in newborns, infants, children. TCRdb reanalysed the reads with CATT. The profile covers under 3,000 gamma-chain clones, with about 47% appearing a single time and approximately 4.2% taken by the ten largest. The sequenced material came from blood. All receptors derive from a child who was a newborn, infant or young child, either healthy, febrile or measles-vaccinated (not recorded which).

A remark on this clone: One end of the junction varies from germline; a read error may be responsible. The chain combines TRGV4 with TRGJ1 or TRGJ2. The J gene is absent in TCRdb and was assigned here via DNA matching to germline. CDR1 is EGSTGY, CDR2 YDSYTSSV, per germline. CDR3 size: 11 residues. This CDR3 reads CATRDFYKKLF. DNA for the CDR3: TGTGCCACCCGGGATTTCTATAAGAAACTCTTT.

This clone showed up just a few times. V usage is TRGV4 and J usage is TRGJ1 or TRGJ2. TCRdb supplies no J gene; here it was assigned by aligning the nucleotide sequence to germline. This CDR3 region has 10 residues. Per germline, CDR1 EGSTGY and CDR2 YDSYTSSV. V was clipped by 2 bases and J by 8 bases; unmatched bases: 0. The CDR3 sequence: CATWDDKKLF. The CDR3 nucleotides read TGTGCCACCTGGGATGATAAGAAACTCTTT.

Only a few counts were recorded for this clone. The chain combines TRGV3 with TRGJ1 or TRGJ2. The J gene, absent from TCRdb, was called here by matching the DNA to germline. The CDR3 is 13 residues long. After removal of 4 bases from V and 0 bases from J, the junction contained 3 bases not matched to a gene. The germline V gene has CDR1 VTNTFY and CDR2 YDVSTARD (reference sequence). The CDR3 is CATWEMNYYKKLF. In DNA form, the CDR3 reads TGTGCCACCTGGGAGATGAATTATTATAAGAAACTCTTT.

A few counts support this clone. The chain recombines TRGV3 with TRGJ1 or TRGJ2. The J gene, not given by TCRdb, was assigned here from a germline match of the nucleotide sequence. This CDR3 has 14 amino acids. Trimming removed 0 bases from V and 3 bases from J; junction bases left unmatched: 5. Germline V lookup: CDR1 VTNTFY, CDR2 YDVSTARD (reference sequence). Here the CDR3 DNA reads TGTGCCACCTGGGACAGGCATGGTTATTATAAGAAACTCTTT. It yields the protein CATWDRHGYYKKLF.

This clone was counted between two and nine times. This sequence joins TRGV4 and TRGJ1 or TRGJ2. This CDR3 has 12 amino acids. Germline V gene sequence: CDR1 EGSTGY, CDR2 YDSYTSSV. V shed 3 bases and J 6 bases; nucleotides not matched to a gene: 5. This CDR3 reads CATWDIFYKKLF. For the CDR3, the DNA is TGTGCCACCTGGGATATATTTTATAAGAAACTCTTT.

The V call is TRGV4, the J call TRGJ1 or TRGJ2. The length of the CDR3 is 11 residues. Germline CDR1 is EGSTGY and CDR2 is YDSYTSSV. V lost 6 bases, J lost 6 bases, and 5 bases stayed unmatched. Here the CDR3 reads CATWSRYKKLF. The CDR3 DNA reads TGTGCCACCTGGTCTCGTTATAAGAAACTCTTT.

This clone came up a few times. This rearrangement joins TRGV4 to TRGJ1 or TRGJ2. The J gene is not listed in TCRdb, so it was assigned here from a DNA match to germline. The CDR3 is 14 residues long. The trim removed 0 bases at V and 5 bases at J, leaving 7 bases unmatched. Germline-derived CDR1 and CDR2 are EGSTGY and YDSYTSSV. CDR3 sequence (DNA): TGTGCCACCTGGGATGGGCCTTGGGATTATAAGAAACTCTTT. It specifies CATWDGPWDYKKLF.

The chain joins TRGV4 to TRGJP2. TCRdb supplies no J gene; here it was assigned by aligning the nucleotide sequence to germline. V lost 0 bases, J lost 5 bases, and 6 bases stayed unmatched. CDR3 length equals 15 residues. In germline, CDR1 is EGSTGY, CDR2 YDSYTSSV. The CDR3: CATWDGEGSDWIKTF. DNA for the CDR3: TGTGCCACCTGGGATGGGGAGGGGAGTGATTGGATCAAGACGTTT.

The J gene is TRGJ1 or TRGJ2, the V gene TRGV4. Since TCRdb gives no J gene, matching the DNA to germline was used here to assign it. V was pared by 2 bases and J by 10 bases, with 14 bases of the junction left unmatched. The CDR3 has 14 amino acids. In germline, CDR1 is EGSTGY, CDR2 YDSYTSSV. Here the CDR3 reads CATWDAQGVDKKLF. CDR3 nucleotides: TGTGCCACCTGGGATGCCCAGGGTGTGGACAAGAAACTCTTT.

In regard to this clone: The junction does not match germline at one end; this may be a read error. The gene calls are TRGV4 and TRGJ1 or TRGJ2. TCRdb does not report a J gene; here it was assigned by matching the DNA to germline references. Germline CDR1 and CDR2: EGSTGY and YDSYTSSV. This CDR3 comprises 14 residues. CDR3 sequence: CAAWDGPDYYKKLF. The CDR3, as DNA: TGTGCCGCCTGGGATGGGCCAGATTATTATAAGAAACTCTTT.

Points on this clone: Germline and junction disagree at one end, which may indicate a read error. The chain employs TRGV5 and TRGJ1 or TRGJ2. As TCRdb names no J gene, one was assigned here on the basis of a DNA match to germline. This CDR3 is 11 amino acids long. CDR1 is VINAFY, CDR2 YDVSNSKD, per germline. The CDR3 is CATGDRYKKLF. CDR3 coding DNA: TGTGCCACCGGGGACCGGTATAAGAAACTCTTT.

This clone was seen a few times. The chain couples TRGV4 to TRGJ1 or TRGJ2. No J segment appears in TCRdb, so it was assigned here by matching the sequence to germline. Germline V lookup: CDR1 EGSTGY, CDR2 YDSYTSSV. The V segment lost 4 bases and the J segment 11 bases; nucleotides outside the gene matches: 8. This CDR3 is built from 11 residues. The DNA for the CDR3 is TGTGCCACCTGGGACCTAGAGGAGAAACTCTTT. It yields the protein CATWDLEEKLF.

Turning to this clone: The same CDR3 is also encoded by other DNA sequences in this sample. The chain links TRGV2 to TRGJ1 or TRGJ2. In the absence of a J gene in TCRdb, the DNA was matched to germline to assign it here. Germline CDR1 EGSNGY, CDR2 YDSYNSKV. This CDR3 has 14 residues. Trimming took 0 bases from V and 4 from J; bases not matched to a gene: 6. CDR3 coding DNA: TGTGCCACCTGGGACGGGCGGGGCTATTATAAGAAACTCTTT. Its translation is CATWDGRGYYKKLF.

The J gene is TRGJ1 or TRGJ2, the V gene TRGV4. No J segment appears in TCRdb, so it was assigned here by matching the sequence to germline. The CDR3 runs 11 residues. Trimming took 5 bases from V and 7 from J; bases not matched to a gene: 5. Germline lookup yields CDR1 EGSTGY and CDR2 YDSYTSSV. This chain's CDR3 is CATWVRYKKLF. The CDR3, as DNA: TGTGCCACCTGGGTAAGGTATAAGAAACTCTTT.

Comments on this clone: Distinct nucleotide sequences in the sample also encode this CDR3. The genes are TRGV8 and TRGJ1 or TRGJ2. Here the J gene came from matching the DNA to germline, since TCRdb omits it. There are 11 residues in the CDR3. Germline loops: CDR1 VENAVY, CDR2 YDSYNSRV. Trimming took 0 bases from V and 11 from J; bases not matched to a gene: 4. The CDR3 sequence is CATWDRREKLF. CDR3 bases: TGTGCCACCTGGGATAGGCGGGAGAAACTCTTT.

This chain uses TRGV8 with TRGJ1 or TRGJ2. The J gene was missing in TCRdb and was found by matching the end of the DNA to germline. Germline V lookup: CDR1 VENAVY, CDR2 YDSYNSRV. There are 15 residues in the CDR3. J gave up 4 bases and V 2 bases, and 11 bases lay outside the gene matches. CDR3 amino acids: CATWDNTVGYYKKLF. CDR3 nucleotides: TGTGCCACCTGGGATAACACCGTCGGGTATTATAAGAAACTCTTT.

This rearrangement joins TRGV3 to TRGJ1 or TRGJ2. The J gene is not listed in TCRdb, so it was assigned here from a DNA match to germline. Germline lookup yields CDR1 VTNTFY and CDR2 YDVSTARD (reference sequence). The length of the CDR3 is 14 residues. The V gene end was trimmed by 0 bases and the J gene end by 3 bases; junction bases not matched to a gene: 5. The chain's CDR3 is CATWDRYSYYKKLF. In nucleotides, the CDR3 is TGTGCCACCTGGGACAGGTACAGTTATTATAAGAAACTCTTT.